Shown below are 21 T cell receptor beta chains from a single sample sequenced in a study of cytomegalovirus exposure and HLA in healthy donors. Assay used: immunoSEQ multiplex PCR; TCRdb lists only in-frame clones, some missing. The sample has more than 100,000 clones, more than 70% seen once. Sequenced: PBMCs. The receptor source for this set is a man aged 25 to 40 in good health and CMV-seronegative.

The genes are TRBV14 and TRBJ2-5; 13 bases line up with TRBD2. Per the germline V gene, CDR1 is SGHDN and CDR2 is FVKESK. J was trimmed by 5 bases and V by 6 bases; bases with no gene match: 6. This CDR3 has 15 residues. In DNA form, the CDR3 reads TGTGCCAGCAGTCTGGGACTAGCGGGATGGGAGACCCAGTACTTC. Its protein is CASSLGLAGWETQYF.

The rearrangement uses TRBV9 and TRBJ2-3; D is possibly TRBD2 (6 bases). V shed 2 bases and J shed 2 bases, with 12 bases lying between them. The CDR3 runs to 15 residues. Germline V CDR1 and CDR2: SGDLS, YYNGEE. The DNA of the CDR3 is TGTGCCAGCAGCGTCATGGAGGGTCTCACAGATACGCAGTATTTT. Its translation is CASSVMEGLTDTQYF.

CDR3 nucleotide sequence: TGTGCCAGCAGCTTAGCTGGGACAGAAGAGACCCAGTACTTC. Translating gives CASSLAGTEETQYF. The chain joins TRBV7-7 to TRBJ2-5, with TRBD1 identical over 7 bases. This CDR3 has 14 residues. V lost 0 bases and J lost 3; bases outside the gene matches: 1. CDR1 is SSHAT and CDR2 is FNYEAQ in the germline V gene (reference sequence).

CDR3 region: CASSISLSGRGEQYF. For the CDR3, the DNA is TGTGCCAGTAGTATCTCCTTGTCCGGCCGGGGCGAGCAGTACTTC. This chain joins TRBV19 and TRBJ2-7; weak D call: TRBD2 (5 bases). Germline CDR1 reads LNHDA; CDR2 reads SQIVND (reference sequence). The CDR3 runs 15 residues. V gave up 3 bases and J gave up 6 bases, with 18 bases separating them.

The rearrangement uses TRBV5-1 and TRBJ1-5; the D gene is possibly TRBD1 (5 bases). Looked up from germline, CDR1 is SGHRS and CDR2 is YFSETQ. V was pared by 4 bases and J by 0 bases, with 11 bases between. The CDR3 sequence is 15 residues long. CDR3 sequence: CASSQDSVSNQPQHF. The CDR3 nucleotides read TGCGCCAGCAGCCAAGACAGCGTTAGCAATCAGCCCCAGCATTTT.

V usage is TRBV10-1 and J usage is TRBJ2-2; 8 nucleotides line up with TRBD1. Germline CDR1 and CDR2: WNHNN and SYGVQD (reference sequence). The trim removed 3 bases at V and 1 base at J, leaving 1 base unmatched. The CDR3 consists of 15 residues. The DNA of the CDR3 is TGCGCCAGCAGTGACGGACAGGGGAACACCGGGGAGCTGTTTTTT. This encodes CASSDGQGNTGELFF.

In DNA form, the CDR3 reads TGTGCCAGCAGCCAAGGCTCGCAGGGGGGAGTCTCCTATAATTCACCCCTCCACTTT. As protein: CASSQGSQGGVSYNSPLHF. The chain combines TRBV4-2 with TRBJ1-6; 7 bases match TRBD1. CDR1 and CDR2 from the germline V gene are LGHNA and YNFKEQ. The length of the CDR3 is 19 residues. Trimming removed 1 base from V and 0 bases from J; junction bases left unmatched: 9.

The gene calls are TRBV23-1 and TRBJ2-7; D may be TRBD2 (5 bases). TRBV23-1 is marked as an open reading frame, function uncertain. Trimming shortened V by 3 bases and J by 6 bases, and 21 bases separated the two germline ends. The CDR3 spans 16 residues. The CDR3 reads CASSQKRRGWVCEQYF. CDR3 in DNA: TGCGCCAGCAGTCAGAAGCGTAGAGGGTGGGTCTGCGAGCAGTACTTC.

J is TRBJ2-5 and V is TRBV5-1; 7 bases are a match to TRBD1. The V gene's germline CDR1 is SGHRS and CDR2 YFSETQ. This CDR3 contains 15 residues. Losses at the gene ends were 4 bases for V and 3 bases for J; bases not matched to a gene: 9. The CDR3 bases are TGCGCCAGCAGCCCGGGCCTGACAGGGAAAGAGACCCAGTACTTC. Its translation is CASSPGLTGKETQYF. The entire variable domain, with the rest obtained from reference TRBV5-1 and TRBJ2-5, is as follows: KAGVTQTPRYLIKTRGQQVTLSCSPISGHRSVSWYQQTPGQGLQFLFEYFSETQRNKGNFPGRFSGRQFSNSRSEMNVSTLELGDSALYLCASSPGLTGKETQYFGPGTRLLVL.

This clone has a single count. This chain uses TRBV5-1 with TRBJ1-2; 8 bases agree with TRBD1. The CDR3 totals 13 residues. V was pared by 0 bases and J by 6 bases, with 1 base of the junction left unmatched. Germline-derived CDR1 and CDR2 are SGHRS and YFSETQ. CDR3 region: CASSLGQGHGYTF. The DNA for the CDR3 is TGCGCCAGCAGCTTGGGACAGGGGCATGGCTACACCTTC.

This clone was seen only a few times. The chain joins TRBV29-1 to TRBJ2-7; weak D call: TRBD1 (6 bases). Germline-derived CDR1 and CDR2 are SQVTM and ANQGSEA. The V end was cut by 7 bases, the J end by 4 bases, with 11 bases between. The CDR3 runs 11 residues. The CDR3 sequence: CSGGTQYEQYF. Here the CDR3 DNA reads TGCAGCGGTGGGACACAATACGAGCAGTACTTC.

This chain joins TRBV15 and TRBJ1-5; TRBD1 agrees at 7 bases. CDR1 and CDR2 (germline): LNHNV, YYDKDF (reference sequence). The CDR3 length is 18 residues. J was trimmed by 6 bases and V by 5 bases; bases with no gene match: 19. The CDR3, as DNA: TGTGCCACCAGCGACCGGGACAGCTACTACACTGCGGGTCAGCCCCAGCATTTT. It translates to CATSDRDSYYTAGQPQHF.

V usage is TRBV7-8 and J usage is TRBJ1-2; weak D call: TRBD1 (6 bases). Germline V CDR1 and CDR2: SGHVS, FQNEAQ. The CDR3 is 16 amino acids. V was clipped by 2 bases and J by 4 bases, with 17 bases between them. CDR3 in DNA: TGTGCCAGCAGCTTATCTTTCGGACAGAGAGCCTATGGCTACACCTTC. It codes for CASSLSFGQRAYGYTF.

The rearrangement joins TRBV6-5 to TRBJ2-1; tentative D call: TRBD1 (7 bases). This CDR3 spans 16 amino acids. Trimming left V 4 bases short and J 3 bases short, with 16 bases between. Germline CDR1 and CDR2: MNHEY and SVGAGI. This CDR3 reads CASSSRQGGVYNEQFF. In DNA, the CDR3 is TGTGCCAGCAGTTCCCGACAGGGAGGTGTCTACAATGAGCAGTTCTTC.

The chain uses TRBV6-4 and TRBJ2-1; 14 bases map to TRBD2. Germline-derived CDR1 and CDR2 are MRHNA and SNTAGT. The junction had 10 bases not matched to a gene; V was cut back by 4 bases and J by 8 bases. This CDR3 has 17 residues. The CDR3 sequence is CASSGPDGTSGSDEQFF. The CDR3, as DNA: TGTGCCAGCAGTGGACCGGATGGGACTAGCGGGAGCGATGAGCAGTTCTTC.

The J gene is TRBJ1-2, the V gene TRBV5-1; 7 bases match TRBD1. Germline-derived CDR1 and CDR2 are SGHRS and YFSETQ. CDR3 size: 13 residues. The V segment lost 4 bases and the J segment 3 bases; nucleotides outside the gene matches: 3. CDR3 region: CASSTGTDYGYTF. The DNA for the CDR3 is TGCGCCAGCAGCACAGGGACAGACTATGGCTACACCTTC.

The chain employs TRBV6-5 and TRBJ2-7; TRBD1 matches 10 bases. This CDR3 has 13 amino acids. Germline lookup yields CDR1 MNHEY and CDR2 SVGAGI. The trim removed 6 bases at V and 3 bases at J, leaving 2 bases unmatched. CDR3 DNA: TGTGCCAGCAGGGGGACAGGGGTCTACGAGCAGTACTTC. This codes for CASRGTGVYEQYF.

The chain carries TRBV6-6 and TRBJ1-5; TRBD1 matches 9 bases. The CDR3 is 15 residues long. Losses at the gene ends were 5 bases for V and 3 bases for J; bases not matched to a gene: 5. Germline V gene data show CDR1 as MNHNY and CDR2 as SVGAGI (reference sequence). CDR3 in amino acids: CASSPGTGINQPQHF. The CDR3 DNA reads as TGTGCCAGCAGTCCCGGGACAGGGATCAATCAGCCCCAGCATTTT.

V and J are TRBV5-8 and TRBJ1-4, with 8 bases matching TRBD1. CDR1 SGHTS and CDR2 YDEGEE come from the germline V gene. The trim removed 2 bases at V and 8 bases at J, leaving 5 bases unmatched. CDR3 length equals 14 residues. CDR3 bases: TGTGCCAGCAGCTTTGGACAGGGTTCCGAAAAACTGTTTTTT. It specifies CASSFGQGSEKLFF.

V gene TRBV5-5 combines with J gene TRBJ2-5, with a possible D match to TRBD2 (5 bases). Trimming took off 2 bases at V and 3 bases at J, with 14 bases between the two ends. Germline CDR1 SGHKS, CDR2 YYEKEE (reference sequence). The CDR3 is 15 amino acids. In DNA form, the CDR3 reads TGTGCCAGCAGCTTCTTGTTGCGGCGGGAAGAGACCCAGTACTTC. Its protein is CASSFLLRREETQYF. The variable domain in full, completed from reference TRBV5-5 and TRBJ2-5, reads DAGVTQSPTHLIKTRGQQVTLRCSPISGHKSVSWYQQVLGQGPQFIFQYYEKEERGRGNFPDRFSARQFPNYSSELNVNALLLGDSALYLCASSFLLRREETQYFGPGTRLLVL.

The chain employs TRBV11-3 and TRBJ2-1; 8 bases line up with TRBD1. Unmatched junction bases numbered 7, after V lost 5 bases and J lost 1 base. Germline V CDR1 and CDR2: SGHNT, YENEEA. The CDR3 totals 16 residues. CDR3 in amino acids: CASSPGQGESYNEQFF. The CDR3 coding sequence is TGTGCCAGCAGCCCAGGACAGGGAGAATCCTACAATGAGCAGTTCTTC.